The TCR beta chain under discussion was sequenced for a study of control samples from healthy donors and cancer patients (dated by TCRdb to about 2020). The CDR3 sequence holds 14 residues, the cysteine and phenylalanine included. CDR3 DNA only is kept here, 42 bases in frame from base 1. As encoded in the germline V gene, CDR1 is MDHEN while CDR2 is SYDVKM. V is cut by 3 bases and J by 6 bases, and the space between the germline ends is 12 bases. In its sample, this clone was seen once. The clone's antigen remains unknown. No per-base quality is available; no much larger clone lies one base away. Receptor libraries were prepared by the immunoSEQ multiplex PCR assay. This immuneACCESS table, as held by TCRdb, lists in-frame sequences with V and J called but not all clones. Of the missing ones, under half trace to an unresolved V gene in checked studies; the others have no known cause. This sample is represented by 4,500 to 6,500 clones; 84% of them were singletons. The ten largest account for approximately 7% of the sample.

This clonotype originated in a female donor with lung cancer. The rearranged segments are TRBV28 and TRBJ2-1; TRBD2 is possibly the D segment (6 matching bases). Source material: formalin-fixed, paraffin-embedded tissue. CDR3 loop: CASSLAGSGNEQFF. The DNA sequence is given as TGTGCCAGCAGTTTGGCCGGTAGCGGCAATGAGCAGTTCTTC.